What follows are 15 T cell receptor beta chains derived from one specimen sequenced in a study of CD4 T cells in relation to SARS-CoV-2 and coronaviruses. Their specific antigens are unknown. CD4+ T cells from unexposed donors were obtained before the COVID-19 pandemic (2011-2018). The cells were cultured for approximately 10 days before CD4+ T cells were isolated. Data came from immunoSEQ multiplex PCR; TCRdb stores just in-frame clones and leaves some out. The sample includes just under 20,000 clones, roughly 81% of them seen just once. Material for sequencing was CD4+ T cells from PBMCs, cultured in vitro. The source is a human donor in good health.

Only one count was recorded for this clone. The chain has TRBV6-5 and TRBJ2-1; a weak D match, TRBD2 (5 bases). CDR1 is MNHEY and CDR2 is SVGAGI in the germline V gene. This CDR3 contains 14 residues. The V end lost 1 base, the J end lost 6 bases, and 10 bases lay between the germline ends. This CDR3 is CASSYFRGSNEQFF. In DNA form, the CDR3 reads TGTGCCAGCAGTTACTTTCGCGGGTCCAATGAGCAGTTCTTC.

The chain is built from TRBV11-2 and TRBJ2-4; 8 positions agree with TRBD1. The J segment lost 8 bases and the V segment lost 4 bases, leaving 10 bases of the junction unmatched. Germline loops: CDR1 SGHAT, CDR2 FQNNGV. The CDR3 has 15 amino acids. CDR3 sequence reads: CASSSRAGGPDIQYF. CDR3 sequence (DNA): TGTGCCAGCAGCTCCCGAGCAGGGGGCCCGGACATTCAGTACTTC.

The V and J genes are TRBV11-2 and TRBJ1-3, with D possibly TRBD1 on 5 matching bases. V gave up 3 bases and J gave up 4 bases, with 10 bases separating them. Germline-derived CDR1 and CDR2 are SGHAT and FQNNGV. The CDR3 sequence is 14 residues long. The DNA of the CDR3 is TGTGCCAGCAGCTTTCAGGGCACCGGAAACACCATATATTTT. It translates to CASSFQGTGNTIYF.

The chain combines TRBV3-1 (or the pseudogene TRBV3-2) with TRBJ2-6, with 7 bases fitting TRBD1. CDR1 is LGHDT and CDR2 is YNNKEL in the germline V gene (reference sequence). Trimming took 4 bases from V and 3 from J; bases not matched to a gene: 3. CDR3 length: 15 residues. The CDR3 region is CASSLYRGGANVLTF. Written as DNA, the CDR3 is TGTGCCAGCAGCCTATACAGGGGTGGGGCCAACGTCCTGACTTTC.

The chain carries TRBV19 and TRBJ2-6, with D unclear. The germline V and J ends were trimmed by 10 bases and 2 bases, with 12 bases remaining between them. The CDR3 has 14 amino acids. Germline CDR1 reads LNHDA; CDR2 reads SQIVND (reference sequence). The CDR3 DNA sequence: TGTGCCACCGGTGGGTTAACTGGGGCCAACGTCCTGACTTTC. Residues: CATGGLTGANVLTF.

CDR3 sequence: CASLRDRAGTDTQYF. CDR3 nucleotide sequence: TGTGCCAGCCTCCGAGACAGGGCCGGCACAGATACGCAGTATTTT. The V and J genes are TRBV28 and TRBJ2-3; 7 positions match TRBD1. The CDR3 covers 15 residues. Trimming at V came to 8 bases and at J to 1 base, leaving 9 bases not matched to a gene. Germline assignment: CDR1 MDHEN and CDR2 SYDVKM.

This clone is a singleton in its sample. This sequence joins TRBV6-4 and TRBJ2-1; 14 bases agree with TRBD2. V lost 3 bases, J lost 5 bases, and 12 bases stayed unmatched. Germline loops: CDR1 MRHNA, CDR2 SNTAGT. The CDR3 runs to 19 residues. CDR3 in amino acids: CASSEHHPGLAGVNNEQFF. The CDR3 coding sequence is TGTGCCAGCAGTGAGCACCATCCGGGACTAGCGGGGGTCAACAATGAGCAGTTCTTC.

The chain has TRBV7-3 and TRBJ2-1; TRBD2 aligns across 8 bases. CDR3 length: 16 residues. The trim removed 0 bases at V and 4 bases at J, leaving 5 bases unmatched. The germline V gene has CDR1 SGHTA and CDR2 FQGTGA. In nucleotides, the CDR3 is TGTGCCAGCAGCTTAACTAGCGGGACGATATACAATGAGCAGTTCTTC. It encodes CASSLTSGTIYNEQFF.

This clone turned up a few times. J is TRBJ1-3 and V is TRBV6-2 or TRBV6-3; D gene uncertain. Trimming pared 4 bases from V and 4 bases from J, leaving 2 bases between. The CDR3 length is 11 residues. Per germline, CDR1 MNHEY and CDR2 SVGEGT. The CDR3 DNA sequence: TGTGCCAGCAGTTGGGGAAACACCATATATTTT. Translated: CASSWGNTIYF.

The chain links TRBV20-1 to TRBJ1-1, with no clear D. The CDR3 runs 11 residues. Trimming removed 0 bases at V and 4 bases at J, with 3 bases between. The germline gives CDR1 DFQATT, CDR2 SNEGSKA (reference sequence). The CDR3 DNA is TGCAGTGCTAGAGATCTCACTGAAGCTTTCTTT. Residues: CSARDLTEAFF.

The V and J genes are TRBV3-1 (or the pseudogene TRBV3-2) and TRBJ2-7, with a possible D match to TRBD1 (6 bases). In germline, CDR1 is LGHDT, CDR2 YNNKEL (reference sequence). The CDR3 contains 13 residues. Trimming took 5 bases from V and 3 from J, leaving 11 bases between them. The chain's CDR3 is CASSVQGYYEQYF. DNA of the CDR3: TGTGCCAGCAGCGTACAGGGTTACTACGAGCAGTACTTC.

This clone was recorded once. V usage is TRBV4-1 and J usage is TRBJ1-1, with D tentatively TRBD1 (6 bases). The V end lost 3 bases, the J end lost 0 bases, and 8 bases lay between the germline ends. The length of the CDR3 is 14 residues. The germline CDR1 and CDR2 sequences are MGHRA and YSYEKL. The CDR3 DNA sequence: TGCGCCAGCAGCCAGGGACACGTGAACACTGAAGCTTTCTTT. It codes for CASSQGHVNTEAFF.

This chain joins TRBV30 and TRBJ1-2; D gene unclear. Germline lookup yields CDR1 GTSNPN and CDR2 SVGIG (reference sequence). Trimming stripped 0 bases from V and 4 bases from J, with 12 bases between. The length of the CDR3 is 14 residues. CDR3 nucleotides: TGTGCCTGGAGTGTACGGGCAGCTGCCTATGGCTACACCTTC. It specifies CAWSVRAAAYGYTF.

This clone turned up a few times. This chain links TRBV2 with TRBJ2-7; no reliable D call. The germline V gene encodes CDR1 SNHLY and CDR2 FYNNEI. This CDR3 is built from 10 residues. The ends were cut back, 3 bases at V and 3 bases at J, with 0 bases in the middle. The CDR3 protein is CASSDYEQYF. For the CDR3, the DNA is TGTGCCAGCAGTGACTACGAGCAGTACTTC.

The V call is TRBV27, the J call TRBJ2-7; the match to TRBD2 covers 7 bases. The CDR3 runs to 11 residues. Germline CDR1 MNHEY, CDR2 SMNVEV (reference sequence). The V gene end was trimmed by 10 bases and the J gene end by 2 bases; junction bases not matched to a gene: 2. The CDR3 loop is CATGGAYEQYF. CDR3 bases: TGTGCCACTGGGGGGGCCTACGAGCAGTACTTC.